This T cell receptor beta chain was sequenced during a study of T cell responses to AZD1222 COVID-19 vaccine. This clone was observed a handful of times. The length of the CDR3 is 14 residues. CDR1 and CDR2 from the germline V gene are MNHEY and SMNVEV (reference sequence). V gave up 5 bases and J gave up 4 bases; unmatched junction bases: 2. Sequencing was performed with immunoSEQ multiplex PCR; in TCRdb, only in-frame clones are kept and a portion is missing. The sample records about 160,000 clones, approximately 90% being singletons. This TCR came from an adult who received the AZD1222 COVID-19 vaccine. The sequences come from peripheral blood, collected 28 days after the second AZD1222 dose. The rearrangement joins TRBV27 to TRBJ1-6; 7 bases agree with TRBD1. The CDR3 nucleotides are TGTGCCAGCAGTCTGGACAGGTATAATTCACCCCTCCACTTT. Residues: CASSLDRYNSPLHF.